This T cell receptor beta chain emerged from a study of T-cell memory formation after mild COVID-19 (dated by TCRdb to the early 2020s). With regard to the full study: TCR sequence clusters from the two donors were found to be largely donor specific. Longitudinal TCRalpha and TCRbeta repertoire sequencing tracked T-cell clones expanding and contracting after mild COVID-19 in two donors. The cohort comprised two young, previously healthy adult volunteers, one female and one male. The paper's findings and limits, for the study overall: Some responding clones were detected in pre-infection memory, which suggested that pre-existing cross-reactive memory T cells had joined the SARS-CoV-2 response. SARS-CoV-2 specificity of the second-wave clones peaking on day 37 was not confirmed. From day 15 to 85, contracting clones showed balanced CD4/CD8 phenotypes, whereas a second wave of clones that expanded from day 15 to 37 leaned towards CD4+. Contracting CD4+ clones appeared mostly in the CM and EM memory subsets, whereas CD8+ clones were enriched in EMRA. Only a couple of mild cases were covered by the study, and larger cohorts that include severe cases with pre-infection samples were considered necessary.

CDR1 and CDR2 (SGHDN, FVKESK) derive from the germline V gene. Taken from cysteine to phenylalanine, the CDR3 has 14 residues. Only CDR3 DNA remains: 42 bases, in frame from the first base. The junction carries 15 bases between V and J, which are trimmed by 5 bases and 7 bases respectively. This clonotype was seen a few times. Its target antigen remains unknown. No base quality information exists; no much larger clone differs at one position. Sequencing took place on an Illumina NovaSeq 6000. TCRalpha and TCRbeta cDNA libraries were constructed by 5'RACE with constant-segment primers, with sample barcodes and unique molecular identifiers being introduced. RNA was extracted from every sample with Trizol reagent. Library amplification was performed in two PCR steps, and a second sample barcode and Illumina TruSeq adapters were introduced in the second step. The libraries were sequenced on an Illumina NovaSeq using 2 x 150 bp paired-end reads. Regarding the original processing steps: Demultiplexing of reads and collapsing into UMI-guided consensus sequences were performed with migec v1.2.7. With mixcr v2.1.11, UMI consensuses were aligned to TRA and TRB V and J templates and assembled into clonotypes. A clonotype was counted as expanded or contracted only if both edgeR and NoisET called the change significant, with noise models trained on biological replicates. For edgeR calls, the thresholds were a false discovery rate-adjusted p below 0.01 and a log2 fold-change of 1. As an exploratory analysis of dynamics, max-normalized trajectories of the 1000 most abundant clonotypes were examined with PCA combined with hierarchical clustering. Each responding clone was given a CD4 or CD8 phenotype based on the CD4+ and CD8+ repertoires, which had been sequenced separately. TCRdb handled the public reads itself, with Q25 trimming in fastp and clone calling in MiXCR, and kept productive beta chains. One record per CDR3 amino acid sequence lists the most common genes and DNA. These V and J calls derive from TCRdb rather than the authors' analysis. For this sample there are about 450,000 distinct CDR3 sequences; around a quarter appear just once. Jointly, the top ten make up roughly 14% of the sample.

Ficoll-Paque density gradient centrifugation was used to isolate PBMCs. The TCR was taken from an adult woman who had mild COVID-19 (a few samples of this study predate the infection). The sample titles of this study are shuffled in the database, so cell type and time point are left out; the donor was told from shared clones. This chain joins TRBV14 to TRBJ2-1, with an unclear D gene assignment. The sample comprised PBMCs or a T cell subset sorted from them (not recorded which). The nucleotides are TGTGCCAGCAGCTGGGCCCTAGGACCTAATGAGCAGTTCTTC. The encoded protein is CASSWALGPNEQFF.